This T cell receptor (beta chain) is from a study of T cell responses to AZD1222 COVID-19 vaccine. Notes on the study in general: There were repertoire samples only from the period after the peak T cell response. Following two doses of AZD1222, Spike-specific TCR breadth and depth rose.

Regarding this clone: Its specificity is unknown.

V shed 3 bases and J shed 6 bases, with 15 bases lying between them. The CDR3 runs to 15 residues. CDR1 is MNHEY and CDR2 is SMNVEV in the germline V gene (reference sequence). Method: immunoSEQ multiplex PCR; TCRdb's copy keeps in-frame clones and lacks some. Here the sample spans about 130,000 clones, roughly 93% being singletons. The chain uses TRBV27 and TRBJ2-1, with D perhaps matching TRBD2 (5 bases). This receptor was taken from an adult in good health. The starting material was peripheral blood, obtained on day 0 of AZD1222 vaccination. The CDR3 bases are TGTGCCAGCAGTTTTGTGGGAGTTTGGGGCAATGAGCAGTTCTTC. Amino acid sequence: CASSFVGVWGNEQFF.